What follows are 30 T cell receptor beta chains derived from one specimen sequenced in a study of regulatory T cells in long-lasting Graves disease. Researchers made TCR beta libraries by using iRepertoire HTBI primers and running Arm-PCR on CDR3 regions. TCRdb ran MiXCR on the multiplex PCR reads and lists one entry per CDR3 protein. The sample records 390,000 or so distinct CDR3 sequences, about an eighth being singletons. The time point was: newly diagnosed GD, antithyroid drugs for less than 3 months. Isolated PBMC RNA provided the starting material for the TCR library. The sample also formed part of further work on T cells in Graves' hyperthyroidism and ophthalmopathy.

The specimen was peripheral blood mononuclear cells (PBMCs), collected at new diagnosis, from a patient treated with antithyroid drugs. The receptors shown here come from a woman between 18 and 30 years old with Graves disease.

This clonotype was found many times. V and J are TRBV3-1 and TRBJ2-1; 8 nucleotides line up with TRBD1. V lost 4 bases to trimming and J lost 7 bases; unmatched junction nucleotides: 6. CDR3 length: 14 residues. Per the germline V gene, CDR1 is LGHDT and CDR2 is YNNKEL (reference sequence). CDR3 residues: CASSPRTGQNEQFF. CDR3 sequence (DNA): TGTGCCAGCAGCCCCCGGACAGGGCAGAATGAGCAGTTCTTC.

This clonotype was observed a handful of times. This chain uses TRBV25-1 with TRBJ2-6; D gene uncertain. Germline CDR1 and CDR2: MGHDK and SYGVNS. The CDR3 is 18 amino acids. Deletions cut 5 bases from V and 0 bases from J, with 17 bases between. CDR3 residues: CASSRFTISSSGANVLTF. CDR3 sequence (DNA): TGTGCCAGCAGTCGCTTCACGATTTCCAGCTCTGGGGCCAACGTCCTGACTTTC.

The V gene is TRBV2, the J gene TRBJ1-2, with 9 bases identical to TRBD1. Trimming at V came to 6 bases and at J to 3 bases, leaving 5 bases not matched to a gene. Germline CDR1 and CDR2: SNHLY and FYNNEI. The CDR3 covers 14 residues. CDR3 sequence: CASRATGGDYGYTF. The CDR3 DNA reads as TGTGCCAGCAGGGCGACAGGGGGGGACTATGGCTACACCTTC.

This clonotype was counted between two and nine times. The chain recombines TRBV27 with TRBJ2-2; maybe TRBD2 (6 bases). Germline CDR1 MNHEY, CDR2 SMNVEV (reference sequence). V was cut by 8 bases and J by 4 bases, with 23 bases left in between. The CDR3 loop spans 17 amino acids. As DNA, the CDR3 is TGTGCCAGCGGTAGGGAGGCTAGCGAGGATGGCACCGGGGAGCTGTTTTTT. It yields the protein CASGREASEDGTGELFF.

The sample holds many counts of this clonotype. The gene calls are TRBV5-8 and TRBJ2-5; D perhaps matches TRBD1 (6 bases). Per germline, CDR1 SGHTS and CDR2 YDEGEE. Trimming removed 3 bases from V and 5 bases from J, with 17 bases in between. The CDR3 has 15 residues. The DNA for the CDR3 is TGTGCCAGCAGCTGGAATACAGGGATAGGCGAGACCCAGTACTTC. Amino acid sequence: CASSWNTGIGETQYF.

This clonotype was observed many times. The V gene is TRBV20-1, the J gene TRBJ2-3; D is ambiguous. The CDR3 is 12 residues long. The V gene lost 2 bases and the J gene lost 2 bases, with 5 bases spanning the gap. Germline V gene data show CDR1 as DFQATT and CDR2 as SNEGSKA (reference sequence). CDR3 residues: CSARRDTDTQYF. The CDR3, as DNA: TGCAGTGCTAGACGAGACACAGATACGCAGTATTTT.

In this sample, this clonotype turned up a few times. One base away lies a much larger clone, so this may be a sequencing read error. V and J are TRBV6-5 and TRBJ2-3; the D gene is possibly TRBD2 (5 bases). Germline lookup yields CDR1 MNHEY and CDR2 SVGAGI. The CDR3 is 19 amino acids. Between the trimmed V and J ends, which lost 4 bases and 4 bases, there was a span of 27 bases. CDR3 protein: CASSCVQRRGMVRADTQYF. The CDR3 bases are TGTGCCAGCAGTTGCGTACAACGCCGGGGTATGGTGAGGGCAGATACGCAGTATTTT.

In its sample, this clonotype was seen many times. The gene calls are TRBV6-1 and TRBJ2-1; TRBD2 aligns across 8 bases. This CDR3 spans 15 amino acids. The V and J ends lost 6 bases and 6 bases, in that order; junction bases with no gene match: 10. CDR1 is MNHNS, CDR2 SASEGT, per germline. Written as DNA, the CDR3 is TGTGCCAGCAGGCAGCGTCCGGGACTAGTCAATGAGCAGTTCTTC. Protein: CASRQRPGLVNEQFF.

CDR3 residues: CASSETGHLKNDEQFF. The CDR3 DNA reads as TGTGCCAGCAGTGAAACTGGACACCTAAAGAACGATGAGCAGTTCTTC. The chain couples TRBV6-1 to TRBJ2-1; perhaps TRBD1 as D (5 bases). Germline CDR1 is MNHNS and CDR2 is SASEGT. The CDR3 spans 16 residues. V was shortened by 2 bases and J by 8 bases, with 19 bases between the two germline ends.

This clonotype was counted ten times or more. The rearrangement links TRBV20-1 to TRBJ1-5; 7 positions match TRBD1. This CDR3 comprises 14 residues. Germline loops: CDR1 DFQATT, CDR2 SNEGSKA (reference sequence). Losses at the gene ends were 5 bases for V and 0 bases for J; bases not matched to a gene: 4. The CDR3 bases are TGCAGTGCTCGAACAGGGGCTAGCAATCAGCCCCAGCATTTT. Translating it yields CSARTGASNQPQHF.

Ten or more counts support this clonotype. The chain combines TRBV19 with TRBJ2-3; maybe TRBD2 (7 bases). This CDR3 is built from 14 residues. The germline gives CDR1 LNHDA, CDR2 SQIVND (reference sequence). V gave up 3 bases and J gave up 6 bases, with 13 bases separating them. The CDR3 spells CASSMDPGGDTQYF. The CDR3 nucleotides are TGTGCCAGTAGTATGGATCCGGGGGGCGATACGCAGTATTTT.

This clonotype was detected many times. The chain carries TRBV5-1 and TRBJ2-1; either TRBD1 or TRBD2 may fit D (5 bases each). In germline, CDR1 is SGHRS, CDR2 YFSETQ. The V end was cut by 0 bases, the J end by 7 bases, with 17 bases between. CDR3 length: 16 residues. DNA for the CDR3: TGCGCCAGCAGCTTGGGAACAGGAGGCTCGATGAATGAGCAGTTCTTC. Translated, it gives CASSLGTGGSMNEQFF.

There are many counts of this clonotype. The chain has TRBV4-1 and TRBJ1-1; D unresolved. Germline values: CDR1 MGHRA, CDR2 YSYEKL. V lost 0 bases and J 5 bases, leaving 16 bases between the germline ends. The CDR3 loop spans 16 amino acids. The CDR3 region is CASSQDLLDRGTEAFF. As DNA, the CDR3 is TGCGCCAGCAGCCAAGATCTTCTGGACCGTGGGACTGAAGCTTTCTTT.

The chain's CDR3 is CSVEGLAGGYEQYF. The DNA of the CDR3 is TGCAGCGTTGAAGGACTAGCGGGAGGCTACGAGCAGTACTTC. This chain connects TRBV29-1 to TRBJ2-7, with 13 bases fitting TRBD2. The ends lost 1 base at V and 3 bases at J; junction bases unmatched: 0. This CDR3 contains 14 residues. CDR1 is SQVTM, CDR2 ANQGSEA, per germline.

The chain joins TRBV7-9 to TRBJ2-1; D is tentatively TRBD1 or TRBD2 (6 bases each). Germline loops: CDR1 SEHNR, CDR2 FQNEAQ (reference sequence). The V gene lost 1 base and the J gene lost 7 bases, with 17 bases spanning the gap. This CDR3 contains 16 residues. The CDR3 region has the DNA TGTGCCAGCAGCTTAGTCCAATTCGGGGGCCAGAATGAGCAGTTCTTC. This gives the protein CASSLVQFGGQNEQFF. Using reference TRBV7-9 and TRBJ2-1 for the parts outside the CDR3, the full variable domain is DTGVSQNPRHKITKRGQNVTFRCDPISEHNRLYWYRQTLGQGPEFLTYFQNEAQLEKSRLLSDRFSAERPKGSFSTLEIQRTEQGDSAMYLCASSLVQFGGQNEQFFGPGTRLTVL.

Concerning this clonotype: A much larger clone differs by one base, so this may be a read error. The CDR3 reads CSASVPQRALGNEQFF. CDR3 coding DNA: TGCAGTGCTAGCGTACCACAGAGGGCGTTAGGCAATGAGCAGTTCTTC. The chain carries TRBV20-1 and TRBJ2-5; tentatively, D is TRBD2 (5 bases). The closer fit of TRBJ2-1 to the DNA end suggests the J call may be wrong. Germline CDR1 and CDR2: DFQATT and SNEGSKA (reference sequence). There are 16 residues in the CDR3.

This clonotype came up many times. The chain joins TRBV12-3 or TRBV12-4 to TRBJ2-1; D is ambiguous. The CDR3 is made up of 16 amino acids. Trimming removed 6 bases from V and 0 bases from J, with 15 bases in between. CDR3 DNA: TGTGCCAGCAGCCCATCTCAGGCCAGCTCCTACAATGAGCAGTTCTTC. It is translated as CASSPSQASSYNEQFF.

This chain connects TRBV5-1 to TRBJ1-6; 7 bases map to TRBD1. The CDR3 is 14 residues long. Germline V gene lookup returns CDR1 SGHRS and CDR2 YFSETQ. J was trimmed by 5 bases and V by 2 bases; bases with no gene match: 1. Here the CDR3 DNA reads TGCGCCAGCAGCTTCCAGGGGGATAATTCACCCCTCCACTTT. Translation gives CASSFQGDNSPLHF.

The chain joins TRBV4-1 to TRBJ1-6; D might be TRBD1 (5 bases). Germline lookup yields CDR1 MGHRA and CDR2 YSYEKL. The CDR3 is 16 amino acids. V was pared by 1 base and J by 6 bases, with 13 bases between. The CDR3 DNA reads as TGCGCCAGCAGCCAAGGCGGGGGATTTGGTAATTCACCCCTCCACTTT. Amino acid sequence: CASSQGGGFGNSPLHF.

This clonotype showed up many times. One end of the junction is discordant with germline, which a read error may explain. This chain joins TRBV20-1 and TRBJ2-1, with 14 bases fitting TRBD2. This CDR3 is built from 15 residues. Per the germline V gene, CDR1 is DFQATT and CDR2 is SNEGSKA (reference sequence). CDR3 sequence (DNA): TGCAGTACTAGACTAGCGGGGGGGCCCCACAATGAGCAGTTCTTC. Its protein product is CSTRLAGGPHNEQFF.

This clonotype was observed a few times. The CDR3 bases are TGTGCCAGCAGCTTAGCGGGAGCCGGGCAGTACTTC. Protein product: CASSLAGAGQYF. This sequence joins TRBV7-8 and TRBJ2-7, with D perhaps matching TRBD2 (5 bases). CDR3 length: 12 residues. Trimming stripped 0 bases from V and 9 bases from J, with 9 bases between. CDR1 and CDR2 (germline): SGHVS, FQNEAQ. Full variable domain (rest looked up from reference TRBV7-8 and TRBJ2-7): GAGVSQSPRYKVAKRGQDVALRCDPISGHVSLFWYQQALGQGPEFLTYFQNEAQLDKSGLPSDRFFAERPEGSVSTLKIQRTQQEDSAVYLCASSLAGAGQYFGPGTRLTVT.

This clonotype came up a few times. This chain joins TRBV20-1 and TRBJ1-5; D uncertain. V was shortened by 6 bases and J by 4 bases, with 19 bases between the two germline ends. The CDR3 is made up of 15 amino acids. The germline V gene encodes CDR1 DFQATT and CDR2 SNEGSKA (reference sequence). CDR3 coding DNA: TGCAGTGCCTCCCCCATACGAGGGAGGAATCAGCCCCAGCATTTT. Amino acids: CSASPIRGRNQPQHF.

This clonotype occurred many times. The gene calls are TRBV6-1 and TRBJ2-1, with 11 bases aligning to TRBD2. V shed 7 bases, J shed 0 bases, and the junction held 14 bases outside the gene matches. The length of the CDR3 is 19 residues. Germline CDR1 reads MNHNS; CDR2 reads SASEGT. CDR3 DNA: TGTGCCAGCACCTTTACGTTCGGGGGACTAGCGGCCTCCTACAATGAGCAGTTCTTC. Translation gives CASTFTFGGLAASYNEQFF.

The sample holds many counts of this clonotype. The rearrangement joins TRBV6-5 to TRBJ2-3; 13 nucleotides match TRBD2. Per germline, CDR1 MNHEY and CDR2 SVGAGI. This CDR3 has 17 residues. The V segment lost 4 bases and the J segment 6 bases; nucleotides outside the gene matches: 10. The CDR3 DNA sequence: TGTGCCAGCAGTTTGAGGACTAGCGGGAGCCAACGGGATACGCAGTATTTT. This codes for CASSLRTSGSQRDTQYF.

The rearrangement uses TRBV19 and TRBJ1-5; 8 bases fit TRBD1. The trim removed 9 bases at V and 5 bases at J, leaving 27 bases unmatched. Looked up from germline, CDR1 is LNHDA and CDR2 is SQIVND (reference sequence). The CDR3 contains 20 residues. This chain's CDR3 is CASRTGGGQGTPWGDQPQHF. The DNA of the CDR3 is TGTGCCAGCAGGACCGGGGGCGGACAGGGAACCCCCTGGGGGGATCAGCCCCAGCATTTT.

This clonotype was observed many times. The V gene is TRBV7-6, the J gene TRBJ2-1; D gene uncertain. This CDR3 has 15 residues. Germline lookup yields CDR1 SGHVS and CDR2 FNYEAQ. The V and J ends lost 1 base and 7 bases respectively, with 14 bases between them. The CDR3 spells CASSLGNSLGNEQFF. CDR3 coding DNA: TGTGCCAGCAGCTTAGGCAACAGCCTTGGGAATGAGCAGTTCTTC.

V and J are TRBV4-1 and TRBJ1-5; D remains ambiguous. The V gene's germline CDR1 is MGHRA and CDR2 YSYEKL. CDR3 size: 17 residues. V lost 0 bases and J 0 bases, leaving 12 bases between the germline ends. Here the CDR3 reads CASSQDASRYSNQPQHF. In DNA, the CDR3 is TGCGCCAGCAGCCAAGATGCCTCACGTTATAGCAATCAGCCCCAGCATTTT.

In this sample, this clonotype turned up many times. The rearrangement links TRBV2 to TRBJ1-1, with D perhaps matching TRBD1 (5 bases). The germline gives CDR1 SNHLY, CDR2 FYNNEI. Trimming cost V 3 bases and J 8 bases, with 10 bases left between them. There are 12 residues in the CDR3. As DNA, the CDR3 is TGTGCCAGCAGTGATGAGGGGCCGGAAGCTTTCTTT. The encoded protein is CASSDEGPEAFF. Full variable domain (missing parts from reference TRBV2 and TRBJ1-1): EPEVTQTPSHQVTQMGQEVILRCVPISNHLYFYWYRQILGQKVEFLVSFYNNEISEKSEIFDDQFSVERPDGSNFTLKIRSTKLEDSAMYFCASSDEGPEAFFGQGTRLTVV.

This clonotype occurred many times. The gene calls are TRBV28 and TRBJ1-2; 7 bases map to TRBD1. Germline CDR1 is MDHEN and CDR2 is SYDVKM. With V trimmed by 6 bases and J by 5 bases, 9 bases remained unmatched. The CDR3 consists of 14 residues. The DNA of the CDR3 is TGTGCCAGCAGGTCGGGACAGCCCTCGTATGGCTACACCTTC. The encoded protein is CASRSGQPSYGYTF.

There are many counts of this clonotype. The chain couples TRBV20-1 to TRBJ2-3, with 12 bases aligning to TRBD2. V dropped 0 bases and J dropped 4; count of bases not matched to a gene: 11. The CDR3 spans 18 residues. Germline values: CDR1 DFQATT, CDR2 SNEGSKA (reference sequence). The CDR3 spells CSARDHHLAGGLADTQYF. CDR3 coding DNA: TGCAGTGCTAGAGACCATCACCTAGCGGGAGGGTTGGCAGATACGCAGTATTTT.